This passage covers 17 T cell receptor beta chains from one sample sequenced in a study of T cells expressing NK-cell markers. One entry per CDR3 protein, without DNA, is what TCRdb gives after re-calling the 5' RACE reads. The repertoire table contains about 370,000 distinct CDR3 sequences. What was sequenced was blood T cells: a sorted CD56 or NKG2C T cell subset, CD4+ or CD8+ T cells, or bulk PBMC T cells (not recorded which). All receptors come from a woman in her forties or fifties in good health.

This chain connects TRBV5-1 to TRBJ1-1; TCRdb selects TRBD1, and the lack of DNA leaves this call unchecked. This CDR3 spans 15 amino acids. Germline V lookup: CDR1 SGHRS, CDR2 YFSETQ. CDR3 sequence: CASSTNPTGNTEAFF.

The chain recombines TRBV9 with TRBJ2-2; TCRdb names TRBD1, which stays unverified in the absence of DNA. CDR1 is SGDLS and CDR2 is YYNGEE in the germline V gene. The CDR3 has 16 residues. The CDR3 sequence: CASSARLPGIPGELFF. Complete variable domain (other parts from reference TRBV9 and TRBJ2-2): DSGVTQTPKHLITATGQRVTLRCSPRSGDLSVYWYQQSLDQGLQFLIQYYNGEERAKGNILERFSAQQFPDLHSELNLSSLELGDSALYFCASSARLPGIPGELFFGEGSRLTVL.

The chain combines TRBV6-5 with TRBJ2-1; TCRdb designates TRBD2, a call that cannot be tested without DNA. The V gene's germline CDR1 is MNHEY and CDR2 SVGAGI. CDR3 length: 13 residues. The CDR3 is CASSYSIGTSGVF.

This chain uses TRBV7-8 with TRBJ2-1. The length of the CDR3 is 12 residues. CDR1 SGHVS and CDR2 FQNEAQ come from the germline V gene. This chain's CDR3 is CASSTIDAEQFF.

This chain's CDR3 is CASSVRRSSNQPQHF. The chain employs TRBV2 and TRBJ1-5. The CDR3 runs 15 residues. CDR1 is SNHLY and CDR2 is FYNNEI in the germline V gene.

The chain carries TRBV20-1 and TRBJ2-7; as DNA is missing, the TRBD1 call by TCRdb cannot be tested. The CDR3 totals 13 residues. The germline gives CDR1 DFQATT, CDR2 SNEGSKA (reference sequence). The CDR3 loop reads CSASGTGHYEQYF.

This sequence joins TRBV12-3 or TRBV12-4 and TRBJ2-2; the D call from TCRdb, TRBD2, cannot be confirmed without DNA. This CDR3 has 16 amino acids. The CDR3 sequence: CASSVSGRESTGELFF.

This chain joins TRBV12-3 or TRBV12-4 and TRBJ1-2; TCRdb's D call, TRBD1, is unchecked because there is no DNA. This CDR3 is 14 amino acids long. CDR3 in amino acids: CASRHQGAGYGYTF.

V gene TRBV6-5 combines with J gene TRBJ1-1. CDR1 and CDR2 from the germline V gene are MNHEY and SVGAGI. This CDR3 comprises 15 residues. The CDR3 reads CASSYSRVHTTEAFF.

The rearrangement links TRBV24-1 to TRBJ1-1. This CDR3 contains 15 residues. Germline-derived CDR1 and CDR2 are KGHDR and SFDVKD. The CDR3 sequence: CATSDSWGVNTEAFF.

The V call is TRBV9, the J call TRBJ2-2; TCRdb names TRBD1, which stays unverified in the absence of DNA. This CDR3 is 16 amino acids long. CDR1 is SGDLS, CDR2 YYNGEE, per germline. The CDR3 here is CASSVVQGARTGELFF. Based on the CDR3 plus reference TRBV9 and TRBJ2-2, the full variable domain is DSGVTQTPKHLITATGQRVTLRCSPRSGDLSVYWYQQSLDQGLQFLIQYYNGEERAKGNILERFSAQQFPDLHSELNLSSLELGDSALYFCASSVVQGARTGELFFGEGSRLTVL.

V is TRBV15 and J is TRBJ2-3; TCRdb lists TRBD1, though no DNA is available to test this call. Germline values: CDR1 LNHNV, CDR2 YYDKDF (reference sequence). This CDR3 is built from 14 residues. CDR3 loop: CATSGGQSTDTQYF.

This chain joins TRBV27 and TRBJ2-4; TCRdb names TRBD2, which stays unverified in the absence of DNA. Germline assignment: CDR1 MNHEY and CDR2 SMNVEV (reference sequence). The CDR3 runs to 15 residues. This CDR3 reads CASSFGLAGQNIQYF.

The rearrangement links TRBV7-2 to TRBJ2-4. Germline CDR1 reads SGHTA; CDR2 reads FQGNSA. This CDR3 has 13 residues. The CDR3 is CASSLRDQNIQYF.

The chain employs TRBV5-1 and TRBJ2-1. Germline loops: CDR1 SGHRS, CDR2 YFSETQ. The CDR3 is made up of 12 amino acids. CDR3 sequence reads: CASSLAGSEQFF.

The chain recombines TRBV5-6 with TRBJ2-2; the TCRdb D gene call, TRBD1, has no DNA to confirm it. CDR1 is SGHDT and CDR2 is YYEEEE in the germline V gene. This CDR3 has 15 amino acids. The CDR3 reads CASSTRQGNTGELFF. Filled out from reference TRBV5-6 and TRBJ2-2, the complete variable domain reads DAGVTQSPTHLIKTRGQQVTLRCSPKSGHDTVSWYQQALGQGPQFIFQYYEEEERQRGNFPDRFSGHQFPNYSSELNVNALLLGDSALYLCASSTRQGNTGELFFGEGSRLTVL.

The gene calls are TRBV3-1 and TRBJ2-5; TCRdb gives TRBD1 as the D gene, but with no DNA this cannot be confirmed. The CDR3 contains 18 residues. CDR1 is LGHDT and CDR2 is YNNKEL in the germline V gene (reference sequence). The CDR3 spells CASSQVISTGRLKETQYF.